This T cell receptor (beta chain) was found in a study of T cells in Graves' hyperthyroidism and ophthalmopathy. On the study more broadly: The initial diagnosis was the point when peripheral blood was collected, ahead of any treatment.

This clonotype was counted a single time. Amplification of TCR beta CDR3 regions used RNA as the template. The HTBI set primed first-round TCR CDR3 RT-PCR. MiXCR, applied by TCRdb to the multiplex PCR reads, yields one record per CDR3 protein. The table has fewer than 650,000 distinct CDR3 sequences, 14% to 15% seen once; the top ten hold 4% to 5.5%. Uncontrolled infections, other autoimmune diseases, pregnancy or lactation led to exclusion of patients. Diagnosis relied on clinical symptoms, serum thyroxine and TRAb, thyroid ultrasound and orbital computed tomography. It was 10 ml of fresh peripheral blood that supplied the PBMCs. The CDR3 has 14 amino acids. The germline gives CDR1 MDHEN, CDR2 SYDVKM. Trimming removed 4 bases from V and 11 bases from J, with 18 bases in between.

This receptor was identified in a woman aged 40 to 49 with Graves' ophthalmopathy. The source material was blood. The V call is TRBV28, the J call TRBJ2-4; TRBD1 is a possible D gene (6 bases). The CDR3 loop reads CASSSGTLSQVQYF. The CDR3 coding sequence is TGTGCCAGCAGTTCCGGGACACTGTCTCAGGTTCAGTACTTC.